This T cell receptor (beta chain) emerged from a study of cytomegalovirus exposure and HLA in healthy donors. Between the trimmed V and J ends, which lost 5 bases and 8 bases, there was a span of 13 bases. The CDR3 consists of 13 residues. Germline-derived CDR1 and CDR2 are SGHTA and FQGTGA. The repertoire was sequenced with immunoSEQ multiplex PCR; TCRdb's copy has only in-frame clones and lacks some. The sample records roughly 330,000 clones, 87% being singletons. The rearrangement uses TRBV7-3 and TRBJ2-1; D call uncertain. This clonotype was sampled from a woman aged 25-40 years in good health and CMV-seropositive. Sequencing was carried out using PBMCs. The CDR3, as DNA: TGTGCCAGCAGCACAACCGGTCCCGATGAGCAGTTCTTC. Encoded protein: CASSTTGPDEQFF. The variable domain in full, completed from reference TRBV7-3 and TRBJ2-1, reads GAGVSQTPSNKVTEKGKYVELRCDPISGHTALYWYRQSLGQGPEFLIYFQGTGAADDSGLPNDRFFAVRPEGSVSTLKIQRTERGDSAVYLCASSTTGPDEQFFGPGTRLTVL.